This T cell receptor beta chain came from a study of glioma-infiltrating T cells. The iRepertoire nested amplicon-rescue multiplex PCR amplified TCR alpha and beta CDR3s from RNA. TCRdb called the multiplex PCR reads again in MiXCR, with one record for every CDR3 protein. The table includes about 5,800 distinct CDR3 sequences, under 30% detected once. The study's findings and limits: Gliomas, especially low-grade, showed above-expected tissue-blood divergence; non-neoplastic patients showed below.

This clonotype is labeled as medium-sized. Its specificity is not known. This CDR3 comprises 16 residues. Germline V lookup: CDR1 MDHEN, CDR2 SYDVKM. Trimming took 6 bases from V and 0 from J, leaving 15 bases between them. What was sequenced was glioma tissue, nonneoplastic brain tissue, or PBMCs (not recorded which). This clonotype was sampled from a human donor with low-grade glioma or glioblastoma, undergoing nonglioma brain surgery, or in good health (not recorded which). The rearrangement uses TRBV28 and TRBJ2-1, with TRBD1 as a possible D gene (5 bases). As DNA, the CDR3 is TGTGCCAGCAGAAGATCAGGGTTTAGCTCCTACAATGAGCAGTTCTTC. It is translated as CASRRSGFSSYNEQFF.